This entry features one T cell receptor (beta chain) sequence. The RNA input was about 0.45 to 1 ug, and it was reverse transcribed with random hexamers. Amplification of TCR beta CDR3 by immunoSEQ multiplex PCR spanned 54 Vbeta and 13 Jbeta. In TCRdb, the immunoSEQ multiplex PCR reads were re-called with MiXCR into one record per CDR3 protein. The top ten clones hold approximately 0.11% of a sample with around 69,000 distinct CDR3 sequences, roughly 95% of them seen once. The authors carried out high-throughput sequencing of TCR beta. They applied it to CD8+ and CD4+ T cells obtained from blood. The multiple sclerosis control cohort comprised treatment-naive individuals presenting with stable or active relapsing-remitting disease. Purification of the CD8+ and CD4+ T cells relied on negative isolation, and TEMRA cells underwent FACS enrichment. The data belong to a study of CD8 T cells in Susac syndrome.

There are 14 residues in the CDR3. V was pared by 5 bases and J by 6 bases, with 14 bases between. The chain employs TRBV12-3 or TRBV12-4 and TRBJ2-1; D unclear. Sequencing used CD4+ T cells from PBMCs. This TCR derives from a human donor with multiple sclerosis. The CDR3 region is CASSTAGLGNEQFF. Here the CDR3 DNA reads TGTGCCAGCAGTACCGCCGGCCTCGGCAATGAGCAGTTCTTC.